The present T cell receptor (beta chain) was sequenced within a study of blood T cells in healthy people across ages. Alongside a J-beta primer mix, a sample-barcoded 5' primer served in a second PCR lasting about 7 to 11 cycles. TCRdb redid the calling of the 5' RACE reads with MiXCR, one entry per CDR3 protein. The sample comprises more than 900,000 distinct CDR3 sequences, less than 25% of which are singletons, and approximately 0.75% rests with the top ten. From germline, CDR1 is SGDLS and CDR2 YYNGEE. V was cut by 0 bases and J by 6 bases, with 6 bases left in between. The CDR3 extends over 13 amino acids. The same data also went into a second study, on T cells of mothers and their children. Turning to that study: A few healthy Caucasian mothers, along with their six children, served as the donors. Slightly higher, non-significant overlap characterized related mother-child pairs relative to unrelated pairs.

This rearrangement joins TRBV9 to TRBJ1-4; D gene unclear. The TCR was taken from a girl aged 2-10 years in good health. Sequencing was carried out using blood. The CDR3 loop is CASSVGPDEKLFF. Written as DNA, the CDR3 is TGTGCCAGCAGCGTAGGTCCGGATGAAAAACTGTTTTTT. The complete variable domain, with remaining parts taken from reference TRBV9 and TRBJ1-4, reads DSGVTQTPKHLITATGQRVTLRCSPRSGDLSVYWYQQSLDQGLQFLIQYYNGEERAKGNILERFSAQQFPDLHSELNLSSLELGDSALYFCASSVGPDEKLFFGSGTQLSVL.